This T cell receptor (beta chain) was profiled in a study of beta chain features in type 1 diabetes. Overall study: Patients looked much like healthy donors when it came to age, gender and cell yields.

Germline values: CDR1 SGHNT, CDR2 YYREEE (reference sequence). V was clipped by 3 bases and J by 5 bases, with 12 bases between them. The CDR3 has 14 amino acids. The sample holds a few counts of this clone. Antigen: not known. The sequenced template was cDNA made from the entire isolated RNA. Clones were read by immunoSEQ multiplex PCR, and TCRdb kept only the in-frame ones, dropping some. The table has about 140,000 clones, about 7% seen once. Study outcomes and limitations: VDJ junctions from type 1 diabetes patients carried fewer insertions and larger deletions.

This clonotype was sampled from a woman under 40 in good health. Source material: central memory CD4+ T cells from blood. The V gene is TRBV5-4, the J gene TRBJ2-1, with D unclear. CDR3: CASSSPPSHNEQFF. Written as DNA, the CDR3 is TGTGCCAGCAGCTCCCCCCCCTCTCACAATGAGCAGTTCTTC.